The 32 T cell receptor beta chains presented below share a single source sample, sequenced in a study of T cells in Graves' hyperthyroidism and ophthalmopathy. RNA transcripts were the template for amplifying TCR beta CDR3 regions. The HTBI primer set served for first-round RT-PCR of the TCR CDR3. TCRdb reprocessed the multiplex PCR reads with MiXCR, giving one entry per CDR3 protein. The table records more than 350,000 distinct CDR3 sequences, roughly 15% of them present only once. The sequenced sample was blood. The receptors come from a woman aged 30 to 39 with Graves' ophthalmopathy.

In regard to this clonotype: A much larger clone is a single base away; this may be a read error. The chain uses TRBV30 and TRBJ1-2, with D uncertain. This CDR3 region has 14 residues. V lost 6 bases to trimming and J lost 6 bases, with 20 bases between them. Looked up from germline, CDR1 is GTSNPN and CDR2 is SVGIG (reference sequence). The CDR3: CACSPRRGSHGYTF. The CDR3 DNA sequence: TGTGCCTGCAGCCCCCGTAGAGGGAGCCATGGCTACACCTTC.

There are a few counts of this clonotype. The chain links TRBV6-1 to TRBJ1-4; unclear D gene. Germline loops: CDR1 MNHNS, CDR2 SASEGT. V lost 6 bases, J lost 0 bases, and 8 bases lay in between. The length of the CDR3 is 14 residues. CDR3 in DNA: TGTGCCAGCAGCACAGATACAACTAATGAAAAACTGTTTTTT. Its protein product is CASSTDTTNEKLFF.

This clonotype was observed many times. The chain links TRBV20-1 to TRBJ2-3, with 9 bases matching TRBD2. This CDR3 has 16 residues. The germline CDR1 and CDR2 sequences are DFQATT and SNEGSKA (reference sequence). The CDR3 loop reads CSVVAGALSTPDTQYF. The CDR3 nucleotides read TGCAGCGTGGTAGCGGGGGCCTTGAGTACCCCGGATACGCAGTATTTT.

Regarding this clonotype: A much bigger clone sits one base away, suggesting this may be a read error. The chain couples TRBV9 to TRBJ1-1; D remains ambiguous. Trimming cost V 0 bases and J 0 bases, with 9 bases left between them. CDR3 length: 15 residues. CDR1 SGDLS and CDR2 YYNGEE come from the germline V gene. This CDR3 reads CASSVALRVNTEAFF. CDR3 nucleotide sequence: TGTGCCAGCAGCGTAGCTCTCCGGGTGAACACTGAAGCTTTCTTT.

This clonotype showed up many times. This sequence joins TRBV11-2 and TRBJ1-1, with D maybe TRBD1 (6 bases). Germline V gene sequence: CDR1 SGHAT, CDR2 FQNNGV. Trimming left V 1 base short and J 8 bases short, with 11 bases between. The length of the CDR3 is 13 residues. CDR3 sequence (DNA): TGTGCCAGCAGCTTAGCCCCCGGGACAGAAGCTTTCTTT. It translates to CASSLAPGTEAFF. Supplemented by reference TRBV11-2 and TRBJ1-1, the full variable domain reads EAGVAQSPRYKIIEKRQSVAFWCNPISGHATLYWYQQILGQGPKLLIQFQNNGVVDDSQLPKDRFSAERLKGVDSTLKIQPAKLEDSAVYLCASSLAPGTEAFFGQGTRLTVV.

This clonotype was seen at least ten times. This chain uses TRBV6-2 or TRBV6-3 with TRBJ2-1, with no clear D. The germline V gene has CDR1 MNHEY and CDR2 SVGEGT. There are 16 residues in the CDR3. V gave up 7 bases and J gave up 4 bases, with 20 bases separating them. The CDR3 bases are TGTGCCAGCACCTTTACGGCAGGCCACCAATACAATGAGCAGTTCTTC. As protein: CASTFTAGHQYNEQFF.

V and J are TRBV6-1 and TRBJ2-2, with 7 bases aligning to TRBD1. CDR1 MNHNS and CDR2 SASEGT come from the germline V gene. Unmatched junction bases numbered 2, after V lost 1 base and J lost 3 bases. CDR3 length: 15 residues. The CDR3 here is CASSEGDRDTGELFF. For the CDR3, the DNA is TGTGCCAGCAGTGAAGGGGACAGAGACACCGGGGAGCTGTTTTTT.

As regards this clonotype: A read error may explain this, as a much larger clone is one base away. The chain links TRBV2 to TRBJ1-2; TRBD1 might be the D (6 bases). The CDR3 has 14 residues. The germline V gene has CDR1 SNHLY and CDR2 FYNNEI. CDR3 bases: TGTGCCAGCAGTCCGTCGGTGGGGGCGGGCGGCTGCACCTTC. Protein product: CASSPSVGAGGCTF. The full variable domain, with the rest looked up from reference TRBV2 and TRBJ1-2, is EPEVTQTPSHQVTQMGQEVILRCVPISNHLYFYWYRQILGQKVEFLVSFYNNEISEKSEIFDDQFSVERPDGSNFTLKIRSTKLEDSAMYFCASSPSVGAGGCTFGSGTRLTVV.

This clonotype was found many times. The J gene is TRBJ2-1, the V gene TRBV28, with 8 bases identical to TRBD1. Germline CDR1 and CDR2: MDHEN and SYDVKM. This CDR3 spans 13 amino acids. Unmatched junction bases numbered 3, after V lost 6 bases and J lost 5 bases. The CDR3 protein is CASSPTGDNEQFF. The CDR3 region has the DNA TGTGCCAGCAGCCCGACAGGGGACAATGAGCAGTTCTTC.

This clonotype was detected ten times or more. This chain links TRBV13 with TRBJ2-5, with D perhaps matching TRBD2 (5 bases). Trimming removed 2 bases at V and 5 bases at J, with 15 bases between. Germline CDR1 is PRHDT and CDR2 is FYEKMQ (reference sequence). This CDR3 has 15 amino acids. The CDR3 nucleotides are TGTGCCAGCAGCTTAAGACTACTTAGGGAGGAGACCCAGTACTTC. It specifies CASSLRLLREETQYF.

This sequence joins TRBV9 and TRBJ2-7; D may be TRBD1 (6 bases). V lost 5 bases and J 7 bases, leaving 19 bases between the germline ends. Germline CDR1 and CDR2: SGDLS and YYNGEE. CDR3 size: 14 residues. DNA of the CDR3: TGTGCCAGCAGTGGACAGCCCCAAAGTAGGGAGCAGTACTTC. This translates into CASSGQPQSREQYF. Looking up the rest from reference TRBV9 and TRBJ2-7 gives the full variable domain: DSGVTQTPKHLITATGQRVTLRCSPRSGDLSVYWYQQSLDQGLQFLIQYYNGEERAKGNILERFSAQQFPDLHSELNLSSLELGDSALYFCASSGQPQSREQYFGPGTRLTVT.

The genes are TRBV7-2 and TRBJ2-2; no firm D call. The CDR3 spans 15 residues. Trimming cost V 1 base and J 2 bases, with 8 bases left between them. Germline V gene sequence: CDR1 SGHTA, CDR2 FQGNSA. The CDR3 DNA is TGTGCCAGCAGCTTAGTCCCGGACAACACCGGGGAGCTGTTTTTT. Its translation is CASSLVPDNTGELFF.

This clonotype was detected many times. The rearrangement links TRBV7-9 to TRBJ2-7; D possibly corresponds to TRBD2 (5 bases). Trimming took off 5 bases at V and 7 bases at J, with 24 bases between the two ends. Germline V gene data show CDR1 as SEHNR and CDR2 as FQNEAQ (reference sequence). This CDR3 spans 16 amino acids. This chain's CDR3 is CASSVGILGSPWEQYF. Written as DNA, the CDR3 is TGTGCCAGCAGCGTCGGGATTTTGGGGTCCCCCTGGGAGCAGTACTTC.

This clonotype was seen a few times. The chain has TRBV14 and TRBJ1-3, with D possibly matching TRBD1 (5 bases). Per the germline V gene, CDR1 is SGHDN and CDR2 is FVKESK. The germline V and J ends were trimmed by 6 bases and 4 bases, with 13 bases remaining between them. This CDR3 spans 14 amino acids. DNA of the CDR3: TGTGCCAGCAGTCAAAGGGGATCGGGAAACACCATATATTTT. Its translation: CASSQRGSGNTIYF.

Remarks on this clonotype: A much larger clone lies one base from this, so it may be a read error. The chain links TRBV3-1 to TRBJ2-7; either TRBD1 or TRBD2 may fit D (5 bases each). Per germline, CDR1 LGHDT and CDR2 YNNKEL (reference sequence). The CDR3 covers 14 residues. The CDR3 here is CARSNAGTSYEQYF. In DNA, the CDR3 is TGTGCCCGCAGCAACGCCGGGACCTCCTACGAGCAGTACTTC.

The chain recombines TRBV25-1 with TRBJ1-2; TRBD1 agrees at 12 bases. The CDR3 length is 13 residues. V lost 7 bases and J lost 5; bases outside the gene matches: 2. CDR1 and CDR2 (germline): MGHDK, SYGVNS. The CDR3 DNA sequence: TGTGCCAGCATGGGACAGGGGGCTTATGGCTACACCTTC. It translates to CASMGQGAYGYTF.

The chain combines TRBV9 with TRBJ2-1, with no clear D. The CDR3 runs 11 residues. V lost 3 bases and J 12 bases, leaving 10 bases between the germline ends. Germline V gives CDR1 SGDLS, CDR2 YYNGEE. CDR3 sequence: CASSGPQGQFF. CDR3 DNA: TGTGCCAGCAGCGGCCCTCAAGGGCAGTTCTTC.

This clonotype was recorded many times. V is TRBV2 and J is TRBJ1-5, with no clear D. Trimming shortened V by 6 bases and J by 5 bases, and 20 bases separated the two germline ends. Germline CDR1 reads SNHLY; CDR2 reads FYNNEI. The CDR3 has 16 residues. The CDR3 DNA follows: TGTGCCAGCAGCGAGGGAGGCAGGAGGGTCGATCAGCCCCAGCATTTT. Its protein product is CASSEGGRRVDQPQHF.

The chain has TRBV6-1 and TRBJ1-4, with 7 bases lining up with TRBD1. Per germline, CDR1 MNHNS and CDR2 SASEGT. The V gene end was trimmed by 6 bases and the J gene end by 5 bases; junction bases not matched to a gene: 3. This CDR3 has 13 amino acids. The DNA for the CDR3 is TGTGCCAGCAGGACGACAGGGAATGAAAAACTGTTTTTT. The encoded protein is CASRTTGNEKLFF.

This clonotype was detected many times. V usage is TRBV30 and J usage is TRBJ2-1; D uncertain. In germline, CDR1 is GTSNPN, CDR2 SVGIG (reference sequence). The CDR3 runs to 14 residues. The V and J ends lost 3 bases and 9 bases respectively, with 18 bases between them. CDR3 DNA sequence: TGTGCCTGGAGGCCTGATTCAGGTGTAACTGAGCAGTTCTTC. Encoded protein: CAWRPDSGVTEQFF. Full variable domain (missing parts from reference TRBV30 and TRBJ2-1): SQTIHQWPATLVQPVGSPLSLECTVEGTSNPNLYWYRQAAGRGLQLLFYSVGIGQISSEVPQNLSASRPQDRQFILSSKKLLLSDSGFYLCAWRPDSGVTEQFFGPGTRLTVL.

This clonotype was seen at least ten times. The gene calls are TRBV5-1 and TRBJ2-3; TRBD1 matches at 7 bases. This CDR3 region has 14 residues. The germline V gene encodes CDR1 SGHRS and CDR2 YFSETQ. After removal of 2 bases from V and 4 bases from J, the junction contained 4 bases not matched to a gene. The CDR3 reads CASSLGTASDTQYF. CDR3 in DNA: TGCGCCAGCAGCTTAGGGACAGCGTCAGATACGCAGTATTTT.

Comment on this clonotype: This clone may be a read error of a much larger clone one base away. This CDR3 reads CASSITGTSINQPQHF. DNA of the CDR3: TGTGCCAGCAGCATCACCGGGACATCTATTAATCAGCCCCAGCATTTT. The genes are TRBV7-8 and TRBJ1-5; a weak D match, TRBD1 (6 bases). The CDR3 spans 16 residues. Germline loops: CDR1 SGHVS, CDR2 FQNEAQ. The V end lost 5 bases, the J end lost 4 bases, and 18 bases lay between the germline ends. Filled out from reference TRBV7-8 and TRBJ1-5, the complete variable domain reads GAGVSQSPRYKVAKRGQDVALRCDPISGHVSLFWYQQALGQGPEFLTYFQNEAQLDKSGLPSDRFFAERPEGSVSTLKIQRTQQEDSAVYLCASSITGTSINQPQHFGDGTRLSIL.

This clonotype was found many times. The DNA of the CDR3 is TGTGCCAGCTACCTTTGGGGGGGTAGCTCCTACAATGAGCAGTTCTTC. Protein: CASYLWGGSSYNEQFF. The rearrangement joins TRBV28 to TRBJ2-1; TRBD2 aligns across 7 bases. This CDR3 region has 16 residues. After removal of 8 bases from V and 0 bases from J, the junction contained 10 bases not matched to a gene. In germline, CDR1 is MDHEN, CDR2 SYDVKM.

This clonotype was observed at least ten times. The J gene is TRBJ2-2, the V gene TRBV7-3, with unresolved D. This CDR3 has 14 residues. The germline CDR1 and CDR2 sequences are SGHTA and FQGTGA. V lost 2 bases, J lost 0 bases, and 4 bases lay in between. The CDR3 region has the DNA TGTGCCAGCAGCTTATTGCCGAACACCGGGGAGCTGTTTTTT. Translation gives CASSLLPNTGELFF.

In this sample, this clonotype turned up many times. The gene calls are TRBV2 and TRBJ2-2; D ambiguous. The CDR3 has 13 amino acids. Trimming shortened V by 4 bases and J by 4 bases, and 7 bases separated the two germline ends. Germline lookup yields CDR1 SNHLY and CDR2 FYNNEI. Here the CDR3 DNA reads TGTGCCAGCAGTGTTCGAGGCACCGGGGAGCTGTTTTTT. Translated, it gives CASSVRGTGELFF.

This chain joins TRBV19 and TRBJ1-2; no reliable D call. Germline-derived CDR1 and CDR2 are LNHDA and SQIVND (reference sequence). The length of the CDR3 is 16 residues. Trimming stripped 5 bases from V and 4 bases from J, with 20 bases between. The CDR3 loop reads CASSFAPLQAGYGYTF. DNA for the CDR3: TGTGCCAGTAGTTTCGCCCCTCTCCAGGCAGGCTATGGCTACACCTTC.

This clonotype was detected many times. The chain carries TRBV9 and TRBJ2-5, with a weak D call TRBD1 (6 bases). Trimming cost V 3 bases and J 2 bases, with 17 bases left between them. Germline CDR1 SGDLS, CDR2 YYNGEE. The CDR3 is made up of 16 amino acids. Written as DNA, the CDR3 is TGTGCCAGCAGCGACCGCAGGGGCGTACTACAAGAGACCCAGTACTTC. Translated: CASSDRRGVLQETQYF.

This clonotype was seen a handful of times. The chain recombines TRBV6-1 with TRBJ1-1; 7 bases are shared with TRBD1. CDR1 is MNHNS and CDR2 is SASEGT in the germline V gene. The J segment lost 11 bases and the V segment lost 8 bases, leaving 8 bases of the junction unmatched. The length of the CDR3 is 11 residues. This CDR3 is CASESGQAAFF. The CDR3 DNA sequence: TGTGCCAGCGAATCAGGACAGGCTGCTTTCTTT.

This clonotype was observed many times. V usage is TRBV2 and J usage is TRBJ2-5; D remains ambiguous. V was shortened by 7 bases and J by 4 bases, with 10 bases between the two germline ends. The CDR3 is made up of 12 amino acids. The V gene's germline CDR1 is SNHLY and CDR2 FYNNEI. The CDR3 here is CASTVLGETQYF. CDR3 nucleotide sequence: TGTGCCAGCACGGTTTTGGGAGAGACCCAGTACTTC.

This sequence joins TRBV25-1 and TRBJ2-2; 8 bases line up with TRBD1. Looked up from germline, CDR1 is MGHDK and CDR2 is SYGVNS. The CDR3 totals 17 residues. V trimming: 4 bases; J trimming: 5 bases; junction bases outside the gene matches: 12. CDR3 region: CASSAGQGRRRTGELFF. DNA of the CDR3: TGTGCCAGCAGTGCTGGACAGGGAAGGAGAAGGACCGGGGAGCTGTTTTTT.

At least ten counts were recorded for this clonotype. Written as DNA, the CDR3 is TGTGCCAGCAGTTTATCGGGGAGCTCCTATAATTCACCCCTCCACTTT. The encoded protein is CASSLSGSSYNSPLHF. The J gene is TRBJ1-6, the V gene TRBV27; D gene ambiguous. The V gene's germline CDR1 is MNHEY and CDR2 SMNVEV (reference sequence). The V and J ends lost 0 bases and 0 bases respectively, with 6 bases between them. The CDR3 runs to 16 residues.

This clonotype came up many times. The genes are TRBV5-6 and TRBJ2-3; perhaps TRBD2 as D (6 bases). Per germline, CDR1 SGHDT and CDR2 YYEEEE. Trimming left V 4 bases short and J 1 base short, with 13 bases between. The CDR3 consists of 15 residues. The CDR3 coding sequence is TGTGCCAGCAGCGGAAAGCGGGCCCGCACAGATACGCAGTATTTT. Translating it yields CASSGKRARTDTQYF.